A single sample gave rise to the 7 T cell receptor beta chains below, sequenced in a study of CD8+ T cells in alopecia areata. Investigators isolated RNA and reverse transcribed it into cDNA to act as the sequencing template. Clones were read by immunoSEQ multiplex PCR, and TCRdb kept only the in-frame ones, dropping some. The sample lists some 180,000 clones; 40% to 65% were seen once. The treatment denotes: oral pan-JAK inhibitor, 5-10 mg twice daily. Sample: CD8+ T cells sorted from blood, taken at approximately week 52, from a patient treated with tofacitinib. The source of these receptors is a human donor with alopecia areata.

Comment on this clone: A read error likely explains this, since a far larger clone differs by one base. In the same sample, other DNA sequences code for this CDR3. The gene calls are TRBV4-1 and TRBJ2-1; 9 bases agree with TRBD2. From germline, CDR1 is MGHRA and CDR2 YSYEKL. Losses at the gene ends were 0 bases for V and 3 bases for J; bases not matched to a gene: 0. The CDR3 spans 15 residues. The CDR3 bases are TGCGCCAGCAGCCAAGAGCGGGGGGGCTACAATGAGCAGTTCTTC. Translating it yields CASSQERGGYNEQFF.

This clone was picked up a small number of times. The rearrangement links TRBV20-1 to TRBJ2-6; D call uncertain. Germline-derived CDR1 and CDR2 are DFQATT and SNEGSKA (reference sequence). This CDR3 is built from 11 residues. CDR3 sequence (DNA): TGCAGGAACTCTGGGGCCAACGTCCTGACTTTC. This gives the protein CRNSGANVLTF.

J is TRBJ1-1 and V is TRBV13, with 10 bases aligning to TRBD1. Germline V gene sequence: CDR1 PRHDT, CDR2 FYEKMQ (reference sequence). J lost 8 bases, V lost 4 bases, and 10 bases had no gene match. The CDR3 runs to 15 residues. CDR3 amino acids: CASSSTGTGVSEAFF. The CDR3 nucleotides are TGTGCCAGCAGCTCTACCGGGACAGGGGTTTCGGAAGCTTTCTTT. The full variable domain, its missing parts supplied by reference TRBV13 and TRBJ1-1, is AAGVIQSPRHLIKEKRETATLKCYPIPRHDTVYWYQQGPGQDPQFLISFYEKMQSDKGSIPDRFSAQQFSDYHSELNMSSLELGDSALYFCASSSTGTGVSEAFFGQGTRLTVV.

This clone was counted only a few times. This rearrangement joins TRBV7-8 to TRBJ2-5, with 13 positions matching TRBD2. After removal of 5 bases from V and 5 bases from J, the junction contained 5 bases not matched to a gene. CDR3 size: 15 residues. Germline loops: CDR1 SGHVS, CDR2 FQNEAQ. CDR3 sequence reads: CASSIRTSGGETQYF. CDR3 nucleotide sequence: TGTGCCAGCAGCATAAGGACTAGCGGGGGTGAGACCCAGTACTTC.

The J gene is TRBJ2-5, the V gene TRBV7-8, with 7 bases matching TRBD2. V lost 2 bases and J lost 4; bases outside the gene matches: 4. The germline gives CDR1 SGHVS, CDR2 FQNEAQ. The CDR3 totals 14 residues. CDR3 in amino acids: CASSLQGGVETQYF. CDR3 DNA sequence: TGTGCCAGCAGCTTACAGGGAGGGGTAGAGACCCAGTACTTC.

The chain joins TRBV5-1 to TRBJ1-2; D unresolved. The CDR3 length is 11 residues. The V end lost 2 bases, the J end lost 10 bases, and 9 bases lay between the germline ends. Per the germline V gene, CDR1 is SGHRS and CDR2 is YFSETQ. Written as DNA, the CDR3 is TGCGCCAGCAGCTTTCGGGGAGCCTACACCTTC. This gives the protein CASSFRGAYTF.

The gene calls are TRBV27 and TRBJ2-1; 7 bases align to TRBD2. This CDR3 contains 16 residues. Per germline, CDR1 MNHEY and CDR2 SMNVEV (reference sequence). With V trimmed by 5 bases and J by 9 bases, 16 bases remained unmatched. CDR3 coding DNA: TGTGCCAGCAGTCTTGCAGCGGGGACCGGTGTGGGTGAGCAGTTCTTC. Amino acids: CASSLAAGTGVGEQFF.